The present entry profiles one T cell receptor (beta chain) with its context. Its cognate antigen is unknown. Treatment here: approximately nine-day PBMC culture with coronavirus spike peptide pools or control peptides (ViraFEST assay). Culture conditions combined 2.2 million or so PBMCs per well with about 9.2 IU/ml IL-2 and about 9.8 ug/ml peptide pools. This sample stems from a study of vaccination and CD4 T cells after COVID-19. Across the study: In the control cultures, a CEFX pool, an HIV-1 Nef pool, or no peptide was supplied.

Sequencing of DNA taken from cultured CD4+ T cells relied on the Oncomine TCR Beta short-read assay. TCRdb reprocessed the PCR reads with MiXCR, giving one entry per CDR3 protein. The data hold fewer than 20,000 distinct CDR3 sequences, with 45% to 50% observed a single time. Germline assignment: CDR1 SNHLY and CDR2 FYNNEI. V gave up 6 bases and J gave up 4 bases, with 13 bases separating them. This CDR3 comprises 14 residues. This chain joins TRBV2 and TRBJ1-5; D ambiguous. The sequence was collected from a human donor who had recovered from COVID-19. The sequenced sample consisted of CD4+ T cells from blood, cultured in vitro. CDR3: CASRGRHSNQPQHF. The CDR3, as DNA: TGTGCCAGCAGGGGTCGGCACTCTAATCAGCCCCAGCATTTT.